What follows are 16 T cell receptor beta chains derived from one specimen sequenced in a study of shared clonotypes between healthy human individuals (dated by TCRdb to 2019 to 2021). The library came from the immunoSEQ multiplex PCR assay. TCRdb carries this immuneACCESS record with in-frame sequences only. Its versions omit some clonotypes, under half of them owing to an unresolved V gene in the studies checked, with the rest unexplained. Counted in this sample were over 150,000 clones; 60% to 75% of them appeared once. In total, the top ten clones hold about 9.4% of the sample. Sequencing input: memory CD4+ T cells sorted from blood. Taken with the paper, the label for cell subset or site translates to: CD45RA-negative fraction. The source of these receptors is a man younger than 45 in good health.

The genes are TRBV5-1 and TRBJ2-3; 7 positions agree with TRBD2. From germline, CDR1 is SGHRS and CDR2 YFSETQ. V was pared by 5 bases and J by 13 bases, with 7 bases of the junction left unmatched. The CDR3 is 11 amino acids. DNA for the CDR3: TGCGCCAGCAGACTAGCGTCTTCGGAGTATTTT. This encodes CASRLASSEYF.

V is TRBV5-1 and J is TRBJ2-1; TRBD2 matches at 10 bases. Germline lookup yields CDR1 SGHRS and CDR2 YFSETQ. CDR3 length: 16 amino acids. The trim removed 4 bases at V and 7 bases at J, leaving 11 bases unmatched. For the CDR3, the DNA is TGCGCCAGCAGCCCTTCTAGCGGGAGCCGCGTAAATGAGCAGTTCTTC. Translation gives CASSPSSGSRVNEQFF.

The rearrangement links TRBV6-5 to TRBJ2-1, with 8 nucleotides matching TRBD1. This CDR3 comprises 16 residues. Looked up from germline, CDR1 is MNHEY and CDR2 is SVGAGI. Trimming took 0 bases from V and 6 from J; bases not matched to a gene: 7. DNA for the CDR3: TGTGCCAGCAGTTACTCCCAGGGGGCCCCGGGCAATGAGCAGTTCTTC. Translated, it gives CASSYSQGAPGNEQFF.

This chain connects TRBV9 to TRBJ2-3; a weak D match, TRBD2 (6 bases). Germline V CDR1 and CDR2: SGDLS, YYNGEE. The CDR3 is 13 residues long. The ends were cut back, 8 bases at V and 8 bases at J, with 18 bases in the middle. The CDR3 DNA sequence: TGTGCCAGTTCCAACGCTGGGGAGGTTACGCAGTATTTT. The encoded protein is CASSNAGEVTQYF.

This clone has only one observation. This chain joins TRBV27 and TRBJ2-3, with D perhaps TRBD2 (6 bases). The V and J ends lost 3 bases and 1 base respectively, with 11 bases between them. The germline V gene encodes CDR1 MNHEY and CDR2 SMNVEV (reference sequence). The CDR3 length is 15 residues. CDR3 amino acids: CASSLGTYRTDTQYF. In DNA form, the CDR3 reads TGTGCCAGCAGTTTGGGGACTTATCGCACAGATACGCAGTATTTT.

The chain uses TRBV5-1 and TRBJ2-3, with 12 bases matching TRBD2. The CDR3 has 17 amino acids. Germline trimming cut 4 bases from V and 2 bases from J; bases unmatched to any gene: 8. The germline V gene encodes CDR1 SGHRS and CDR2 YFSETQ. The CDR3 region has the DNA TGCGCCAGCAGCGCCGGGACTAGCGGGCCCTTCACAGATACGCAGTATTTT. Its translation: CASSAGTSGPFTDTQYF.

This clone was observed a single time. The chain joins TRBV7-2 to TRBJ2-2; D may match TRBD1 or TRBD2 (5 bases each). Per germline, CDR1 SGHTA and CDR2 FQGNSA. The CDR3 totals 14 residues. Trimming left V 7 bases short and J 5 bases short, with 14 bases between. The CDR3 protein is CASTLGVLTGELFF. In DNA, the CDR3 is TGTGCCAGCACCCTGGGGGTTTTGACCGGGGAGCTGTTTTTT.

The rearrangement uses TRBV5-6 and TRBJ1-2; 10 bases are shared with TRBD1. V dropped 0 bases and J dropped 3; count of bases not matched to a gene: 11. Germline CDR1 reads SGHDT; CDR2 reads YYEEEE. The CDR3 is 18 amino acids. CDR3 nucleotide sequence: TGTGCCAGCAGCTTGGCTTGGGGGACAGGGGTTAATGACTATGGCTACACCTTC. Translation gives CASSLAWGTGVNDYGYTF. Complete variable domain (other parts from reference TRBV5-6 and TRBJ1-2): DAGVTQSPTHLIKTRGQQVTLRCSPKSGHDTVSWYQQALGQGPQFIFQYYEEEERQRGNFPDRFSGHQFPNYSSELNVNALLLGDSALYLCASSLAWGTGVNDYGYTFGSGTRLTVV.

This clone has more than one count but fewer than ten. CDR3 amino acids: CASSDPVRAPEAFF. The CDR3 region has the DNA TGTGCCAGCAGTGACCCCGTCCGGGCCCCTGAAGCTTTCTTT. V gene TRBV25-1 combines with J gene TRBJ1-1; no clear D gene. The V gene lost 3 bases and the J gene lost 6 bases, with 14 bases spanning the gap. Germline values: CDR1 MGHDK, CDR2 SYGVNS. The CDR3 has 14 amino acids.

CDR3: CASRADRGGETQYF. The CDR3 DNA is TGTGCCAGCAGAGCGGACAGGGGTGGAGAGACCCAGTACTTC. The rearrangement links TRBV2 to TRBJ2-5; 9 nucleotides match TRBD1. In germline, CDR1 is SNHLY, CDR2 FYNNEI. There are 14 residues in the CDR3. The V gene end was trimmed by 6 bases and the J gene end by 4 bases; junction bases not matched to a gene: 6.

J is TRBJ2-1 and V is TRBV18; D ambiguous. Trimming left V 2 bases short and J 5 bases short, with 7 bases between. The CDR3 extends over 13 amino acids. Germline lookup yields CDR1 KGHSH and CDR2 LQKENI. In DNA form, the CDR3 reads TGTGCCAGCTCACCAATGAGCAACAATGAGCAGTTCTTC. It specifies CASSPMSNNEQFF.

The rearrangement uses TRBV5-1 and TRBJ2-3, with D tentatively TRBD1 (6 bases). The germline V and J ends were trimmed by 4 bases and 4 bases, with 13 bases remaining between them. Germline CDR1 reads SGHRS; CDR2 reads YFSETQ. CDR3 length: 14 residues. DNA for the CDR3: TGCGCCAGCAGCAAACCACAGGGACCAGATACGCAGTATTTT. Translating gives CASSKPQGPDTQYF. The full variable domain, completed using reference TRBV5-1 and TRBJ2-3, is KAGVTQTPRYLIKTRGQQVTLSCSPISGHRSVSWYQQTPGQGLQFLFEYFSETQRNKGNFPGRFSGRQFSNSRSEMNVSTLELGDSALYLCASSKPQGPDTQYFGPGTRLTVL.

This clone occurred once. The chain couples TRBV19 to TRBJ2-1; TRBD2 is a possible D gene (6 bases). The V gene lost 4 bases and the J gene lost 2 bases, with 9 bases spanning the gap. Germline CDR1 LNHDA, CDR2 SQIVND (reference sequence). The CDR3 contains 14 residues. CDR3 protein: CASSTGTAYNEQFF. The CDR3, as DNA: TGTGCCAGTAGTACCGGGACTGCCTACAATGAGCAGTTCTTC.

J is TRBJ2-4 and V is TRBV18; 9 bases line up with TRBD2. After removal of 4 bases from V and 5 bases from J, the junction contained 9 bases not matched to a gene. This CDR3 has 16 amino acids. Germline V gene sequence: CDR1 KGHSH, CDR2 LQKENI. In nucleotides, the CDR3 is TGTGCCAGCTCACTCTCCGGCGGGAGGGCCCAAAACATTCAGTACTTC. Translation gives CASSLSGGRAQNIQYF. The full variable domain, completed using reference TRBV18 and TRBJ2-4, is NAGVMQNPRHLVRRRGQEARLRCSPMKGHSHVYWYRQLPEEGLKFMVYLQKENIIDESGMPKERFSAEFPKEGPSILRIQQVVRGDSAAYFCASSLSGGRAQNIQYFGAGTRLSVL.

The chain couples TRBV6-5 to TRBJ2-7; 9 nucleotides align to TRBD1. The CDR3 covers 14 residues. Trimming took 7 bases from V and 2 from J; bases not matched to a gene: 6. CDR1 is MNHEY and CDR2 is SVGAGI in the germline V gene. CDR3 bases: TGTGCCAGCACGACCCGGGACAGGGCCTACGAGCAGTACTTC. Translated: CASTTRDRAYEQYF.

The chain recombines TRBV5-6 with TRBJ2-3; either TRBD1 or TRBD2 may supply D (6 bases each). In germline, CDR1 is SGHDT, CDR2 YYEEEE. This CDR3 region has 16 residues. Trimming cost V 0 bases and J 5 bases, with 16 bases left between them. In DNA, the CDR3 is TGTGCCAGCAGCTTGGAGGGCCGAGGGGGGTTAGATACGCAGTATTTT. This gives the protein CASSLEGRGGLDTQYF.